These T cell receptor beta chains were read from a single sample in a study of T cell responses to AZD1222 COVID-19 vaccine. The repertoire was sequenced with immunoSEQ multiplex PCR; TCRdb's copy has only in-frame clones and lacks some. Of 200,000 or so clones in the sample, approximately 91% were seen once. The sample in question was peripheral blood, obtained on day 0 of AZD1222 vaccination. The receptor source for this set is an adult in good health. The CDR3 runs from the conserved cysteine through the conserved F or W. Each record gives: CDR3 length, D gene, J gene, clone size, V gene, CDR3 protein, CDR3 DNA. A D gene is named only where the DNA matches it firmly. The size entry is marked missing in some rows and otherwise reads once, few, many or a size class.

16 | TRBD2 | TRBJ2-2 | few | TRBV7-9 | CASSLLAGMNTGELFF | TGTGCCAGCAGCTTACTAGCGGGGATGAACACCGGGGAGCTGTTTTTT
15 | TRBD1 | TRBJ1-3 | few | TRBV3-1/TRBV3-2 | CASRSTGHSGNTIYF | TGTGCCAGCAGGTCGACAGGGCACTCTGGAAACACCATATATTTT
10 | NA | TRBJ2-7 | once | TRBV29-1 | CSVGQGEQYF | TGCAGCGTTGGTCAGGGAGAGCAGTACTTC
16 | NA | TRBJ1-4 | NA | TRBV4-1 | CASSQGAAPANEKLFF | TGCGCCAGCAGCCAAGGTGCAGCTCCGGCTAATGAAAAACTGTTTTTT
13 | NA | TRBJ2-7 | NA | TRBV3-1/TRBV3-2 | CASSHAASYEQYF | TGTGCCAGCAGCCATGCAGCCTCCTACGAGCAGTACTTC
11 | NA | TRBJ2-4 | NA | TRBV18 | CASSPSDIQYF | TGTGCCAGCTCACCAAGTGACATTCAGTACTTC
13 | NA | TRBJ2-3 | NA | TRBV10-1 | CASSVTGADTQYF | TGCGCCAGCAGCGTGACAGGAGCAGATACGCAGTATTTT
15 | TRBD2 | TRBJ2-7 | NA | TRBV4-1 | CASTQNSGSSYEQYF | TGCGCCAGTACGCAAAATAGCGGGAGTTCCTACGAGCAGTACTTC
16 | NA | TRBJ1-3 | NA | TRBV19 | CASSDGQGGSGNTIYF | TGTGCCAGTAGTGATGGGCAGGGCGGATCTGGAAACACCATATATTTT
14 | TRBD1 | TRBJ1-2 | NA | TRBV6-5 | CASNPGTGSGGYTF | TGTGCCAGCAATCCCGGGACAGGGTCCGGCGGCTACACCTTC
15 | TRBD1 | TRBJ1-3 | NA | TRBV10-2 | CASGRGQGPGNTIYF | TGCGCCAGCGGGCGGGGACAGGGCCCTGGAAACACCATATATTTT
15 | NA | TRBJ2-2 | NA | TRBV10-3 | CAISEPNWSAGELFF | TGTGCCATCAGTGAACCGAATTGGAGCGCCGGGGAGCTGTTTTTT
14 | NA | TRBJ2-2 | NA | TRBV27 | CASSSVPLAGELFF | TGTGCCAGCAGTTCGGTTCCCTTGGCCGGGGAGCTGTTTTTT
14 | NA | TRBJ1-1 | NA | TRBV9 | CASSPGPQNTEAFF | TGTGCCAGCAGCCCGGGGCCCCAGAACACTGAAGCTTTCTTT
19 | NA | TRBJ2-7 | NA | TRBV13 | CASSSSFEGRSALPYEQYF | TGTGCCAGCAGCTCCAGCTTTGAGGGACGATCGGCGCTACCCTACGAGCAGTACTTC
11 | NA | TRBJ1-1 | NA | TRBV13 | CASGGGPEAFF | TGTGCCAGCGGCGGGGGCCCCGAAGCTTTCTTT
16 | TRBD2 | TRBJ2-1 | NA | TRBV10-3 | CAIRRLAGDQRNEQFF | TGTGCCATCAGGCGACTAGCGGGAGACCAACGCAATGAGCAGTTCTTC
13 | NA | TRBJ2-7 | NA | TRBV9 | CASSVEGQREQYF | TGTGCCAGCAGCGTAGAGGGGCAGCGCGAGCAGTACTTC
15 | NA | TRBJ2-6 | NA | TRBV9 | CASSTRPAGANVLTF | TGTGCCAGCAGCACCCGCCCCGCCGGGGCCAACGTCCTGACTTTC
14 | NA | TRBJ1-2 | NA | TRBV2 | CANQYPDSIRGYTF | TGTGCCAACCAATACCCGGACAGTATACGCGGCTACACCTTC
14 | TRBD1 | TRBJ2-1 | NA | TRBV19 | CASTRRDSYNEQFF | TGTGCCAGTACCAGAAGGGACAGCTACAATGAGCAGTTCTTC
12 | NA | TRBJ2-7 | NA | TRBV15 | CATSRDSSEQYF | TGTGCCACCAGCAGGGACAGCAGCGAGCAGTACTTC
13 | NA | TRBJ2-7 | NA | TRBV13 | CASSSSDRYEQYF | TGTGCCAGCAGTTCTTCTGATCGCTACGAGCAGTACTTC
14 | NA | TRBJ2-3 | once | TRBV5-1 | CASTAGTPTDTQYF | TGCGCCAGCACAGCAGGGACCCCCACAGATACGCAGTATTTT
14 | NA | TRBJ2-3 | NA | TRBV28 | CASSLDPSADTQYF | TGTGCCAGCAGTTTAGATCCTAGCGCAGATACGCAGTATTTT
16 | TRBD2 | TRBJ2-3 | NA | TRBV7-3 | CASRQTSGGATDTQYF | TGTGCCAGCAGACAAACTAGCGGGGGGGCGACAGATACGCAGTATTTT